The source of this T cell receptor (beta chain) is a study of cytomegalovirus exposure and HLA in healthy donors. Findings and limits, study-wide: Specificity of a few CMV-associated chains for CMV antigens was verified in vitro.

Germline V CDR1 and CDR2: SGHKS, YYEKEE (reference sequence). V was cut by 2 bases and J by 5 bases, with 11 bases left in between. The CDR3 totals 14 residues. Vbeta (60) and Jbeta (13) primers were used in the PCR. Sequencing used immunoSEQ multiplex PCR; TCRdb keeps in-frame clones, though not all of them. The sample table sets out tens of thousands of clones. Worth noting for this clone: Its antigen remains unidentified.

The J gene is TRBJ1-5, the V gene TRBV5-5; the D is unclear. Material for sequencing was PBMCs. This TCR was recovered from a female donor in good health and CMV-seronegative. The chain's CDR3 is CASSFSGGDQPQHF. The CDR3, as DNA: TGTGCCAGCAGCTTCTCAGGCGGGGATCAGCCCCAGCATTTT.